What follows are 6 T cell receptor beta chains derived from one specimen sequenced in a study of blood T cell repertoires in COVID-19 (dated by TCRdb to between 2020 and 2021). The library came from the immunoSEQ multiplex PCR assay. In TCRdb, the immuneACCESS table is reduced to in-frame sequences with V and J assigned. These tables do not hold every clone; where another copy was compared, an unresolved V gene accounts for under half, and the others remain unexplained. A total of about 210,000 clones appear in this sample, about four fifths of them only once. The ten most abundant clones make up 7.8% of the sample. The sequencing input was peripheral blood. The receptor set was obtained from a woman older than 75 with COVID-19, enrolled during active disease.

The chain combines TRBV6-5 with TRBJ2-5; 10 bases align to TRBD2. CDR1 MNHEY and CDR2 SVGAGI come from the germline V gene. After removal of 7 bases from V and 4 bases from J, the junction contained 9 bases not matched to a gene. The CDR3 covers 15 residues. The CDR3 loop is CASTRSVAGGETQYF. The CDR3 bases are TGTGCCAGCACCAGATCGGTAGCGGGGGGAGAGACCCAGTACTTC.

The CDR3 reads CASSPRGDQETQYF. The DNA of the CDR3 is TGCGCCAGCAGCCCCAGGGGGGACCAAGAGACCCAGTACTTC. The chain uses TRBV5-1 and TRBJ2-5, with D possibly being TRBD1 (7 bases). Per germline, CDR1 SGHRS and CDR2 YFSETQ. V was shortened by 4 bases and J by 0 bases, with 10 bases between the two germline ends. The CDR3 contains 14 residues. The full variable domain, in which reference TRBV5-1 and TRBJ2-5 provide the parts outside the CDR3, is KAGVTQTPRYLIKTRGQQVTLSCSPISGHRSVSWYQQTPGQGLQFLFEYFSETQRNKGNFPGRFSGRQFSNSRSEMNVSTLELGDSALYLCASSPRGDQETQYFGPGTRLLVL.

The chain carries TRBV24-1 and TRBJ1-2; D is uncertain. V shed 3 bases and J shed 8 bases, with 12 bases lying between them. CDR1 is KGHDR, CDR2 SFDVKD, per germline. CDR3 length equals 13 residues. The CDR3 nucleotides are TGTGCCACCAGTGATCCCCCCCTTTCCGGCTACACCTTC. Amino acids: CATSDPPLSGYTF.

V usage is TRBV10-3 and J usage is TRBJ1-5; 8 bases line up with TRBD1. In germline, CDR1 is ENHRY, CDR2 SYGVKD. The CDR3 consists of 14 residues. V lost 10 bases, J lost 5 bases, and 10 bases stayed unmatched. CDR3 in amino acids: CATRGRDSHQPQHF. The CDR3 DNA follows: TGTGCCACCAGGGGGCGGGACAGCCATCAGCCCCAGCATTTT.

The CDR3 DNA is TGTGCCAGCAGCTTAGGGGCAGAAAGATCGGGAAACACCATATATTTT. It specifies CASSLGAERSGNTIYF. The chain uses TRBV11-2 and TRBJ1-3; D gene uncertain. Germline V CDR1 and CDR2: SGHAT, FQNNGV. The length of the CDR3 is 16 residues. With 1 base removed from V and 4 bases from J, the gap between germline ends came to 14 bases.

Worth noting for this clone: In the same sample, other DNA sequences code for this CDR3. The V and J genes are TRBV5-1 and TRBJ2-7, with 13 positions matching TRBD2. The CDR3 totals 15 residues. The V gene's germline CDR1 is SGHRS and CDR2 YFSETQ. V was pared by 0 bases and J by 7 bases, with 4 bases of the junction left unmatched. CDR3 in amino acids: CASSLGLAGGGEQYF. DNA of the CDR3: TGCGCCAGCAGCTTGGGACTAGCGGGAGGTGGGGAGCAGTACTTC. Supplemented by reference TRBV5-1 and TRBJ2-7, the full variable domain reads KAGVTQTPRYLIKTRGQQVTLSCSPISGHRSVSWYQQTPGQGLQFLFEYFSETQRNKGNFPGRFSGRQFSNSRSEMNVSTLELGDSALYLCASSLGLAGGGEQYFGPGTRLTVT.